This is a list of T cell receptor beta chains from one sample in a study of blood T cell repertoires in COVID-19. Measured with immunoSEQ multiplex PCR; TCRdb has only the in-frame clones, and not every one. The sample lists around 100,000 clones; roughly 87% were seen once. The source material was peripheral blood. The receptors stem from a man in his fifties in a cohort sampled during active COVID-19. CDR3s include the opening cysteine and the closing phenylalanine or tryptophan. D genes are given only for firm matches. Only part of the rows carry a size: once, few, many, or a class if the clone is expanded.

d_call	v_call	j_call	clone_size	cdr3_aa	cdr3_nt
TRBD1	TRBV2	TRBJ2-5	-	CASSAPPGQKETQYF	TGTGCCAGCAGTGCCCCACCGGGACAGAAAGAGACCCAGTACTTC
-	TRBV20-1	TRBJ1-1	few	CSASRRAEAFF	TGCAGTGCTAGCAGGAGGGCTGAAGCTTTCTTT
TRBD1	TRBV6-6	TRBJ1-2	-	CASSAGTENGYTF	TGTGCCAGCAGTGCCGGGACAGAGAATGGCTACACCTTC
-	TRBV24-1	TRBJ1-5	-	CATSAGNQPQHF	TGTGCCACCAGCGCGGGCAATCAGCCCCAGCATTTT
-	TRBV5-1	TRBJ1-2	-	CASSNVAGVAYTF	TGCGCCAGCAGCAACGTCGCAGGTGTTGCCTACACCTTC
TRBD2	TRBV7-2	TRBJ2-7	-	CASSAAGDSYEQYF	TGTGCCAGCAGCGCTGCGGGGGACTCCTACGAGCAGTACTTC
-	TRBV19	TRBJ2-7	-	CASSIEGGYEQYF	TGTGCCAGTAGTATAGAGGGGGGATACGAGCAGTACTTC
-	TRBV9	TRBJ2-3	-	CASSRGTANTDTQYF	TGTGCCAGCAGCCGCGGGACAGCGAACACAGATACGCAGTATTTT
TRBD1	TRBV5-4	TRBJ2-2	-	CASSTGTGGLGELFF	TGTGCCAGCAGCACGGGGACAGGGGGCTTAGGGGAGCTGTTTTTT
-	TRBV27	TRBJ1-6	few	CASSLKSQGRNSPLHF	TGTGCCAGCAGTTTAAAATCACAGGGACGTAATTCACCCCTCCACTTT
-	TRBV7-8	TRBJ2-7	-	CASSLSQGISEQYF	TGTGCCAGCAGCTTAAGTCAGGGAATCTCCGAGCAGTACTTC
TRBD2	TRBV5-4	TRBJ2-5	-	CASSRSGLAGGPETQYF	TGTGCCAGCAGCCGTTCGGGACTAGCGGGGGGGCCAGAGACCCAGTACTTC
-	TRBV6-1	TRBJ2-5	-	CASSVRSSALQETQYF	TGTGCCAGCAGTGTGCGCAGCAGCGCTCTACAAGAGACCCAGTACTTC
-	TRBV6-5	TRBJ1-1	once	CASSYKGATEAFF	TGTGCCAGCAGTTACAAAGGGGCCACTGAAGCTTTCTTT
TRBD1	TRBV24-1	TRBJ2-1	-	CATSGTGTGTFYNEQFF	TGTGCCACCAGTGGAACCGGGACAGGAACCTTCTACAATGAGCAGTTCTTC
-	TRBV18	TRBJ2-2	-	CASSPGGGTGELFF	TGTGCCAGCTCACCTGGGGGAGGCACCGGGGAGCTGTTTTTT
-	TRBV5-5	TRBJ2-3	once	CASSLPPGDSTQYF	TGTGCCAGCAGCTTACCCCCCGGGGACTCGACGCAGTATTTT
-	TRBV19	TRBJ1-2	-	CASSAWDTINYGYTF	TGTGCCAGTAGTGCCTGGGACACCATTAACTATGGCTACACCTTC
-	TRBV5-1	TRBJ2-1	-	CASSLGGQRSYNEQFF	TGCGCCAGCAGCTTGGGTGGACAGCGCTCCTACAATGAGCAGTTCTTC
-	TRBV19	TRBJ2-7	-	CASSPLGETYEQYF	TGTGCCAGTAGTCCCCTCGGGGAGACGTACGAGCAGTACTTC
-	TRBV3-1/TRBV3-2	TRBJ1-1	-	CASSQVGNEAFF	TGTGCCAGCAGCCAAGTCGGGAATGAAGCTTTCTTT
-	TRBV29-1	TRBJ2-5	-	CSVTGQGGWQETQYF	TGCAGCGTCACCGGTCAGGGGGGTTGGCAAGAGACCCAGTACTTC
-	TRBV5-6	TRBJ1-1	once	CASGGRRANTEAFF	TGTGCCAGCGGGGGGAGACGGGCGAACACTGAAGCTTTCTTT
TRBD2	TRBV4-2	TRBJ2-3	-	CASSRVDSGGADTQYF	TGTGCCAGCAGCCGTGTGGATAGCGGGGGGGCAGATACGCAGTATTTT
-	TRBV5-4	TRBJ1-6	-	CASSYQNNSPLHF	TGTGCCAGCAGCTACCAGAATAATTCACCCCTCCACTTT
-	TRBV10-1	TRBJ2-2	once	CASSERFGELFF	TGCGCCAGCAGTGAGCGGTTCGGGGAGCTGTTTTTT
-	TRBV6-5	TRBJ1-1	once	CASSYSEGTEAFF	TGTGCCAGCAGTTACTCCGAGGGCACTGAAGCTTTCTTT
TRBD2	TRBV6-2/TRBV6-3	TRBJ2-1	-	CASSYLLAAYNKQFF	TGTGCCAGCAGTTACTTACTAGCGGCCTACAATAAGCAGTTCTTC
TRBD1	TRBV4-1	TRBJ1-2	-	CASSRTGTDGLVYGYTF	TGCGCCAGCAGCCGAACCGGGACAGACGGTTTGGTCTATGGCTACACCTTC
TRBD2	TRBV27	TRBJ2-5	-	CASSYTGGRETQYF	TGTGCCAGCAGCTACACGGGGGGTCGGGAGACCCAGTACTTC
-	TRBV7-9	TRBJ1-2	-	CASSFGSRNYGYTF	TGTGCCAGCAGCTTCGGTTCTAGGAACTATGGCTACACCTTC
TRBD1	TRBV20-1	TRBJ1-2	-	CSASLLGDSGAFTF	TGCAGTGCTAGTCTCTTGGGGGACAGTGGCGCGTTCACCTTC
-	TRBV18	TRBJ1-4	once	CASSPAGNEKLFF	TGTGCCAGCTCACCGGCCGGGAATGAAAAACTGTTTTTT
TRBD1	TRBV7-8	TRBJ1-5	-	CASSPHQGVGNQPQHF	TGTGCCAGCAGCCCGCACCAGGGGGTAGGCAATCAGCCCCAGCATTTT
TRBD1	TRBV3-1/TRBV3-2	TRBJ1-5	many	CASSQEDRGRMGGGNQPQHF	TGTGCCAGCAGCCAAGAGGACAGGGGGCGGATGGGAGGTGGCAATCAGCCCCAGCATTTT
TRBD1	TRBV6-5	TRBJ2-2	-	CASTRTTGVTGELFF	TGTGCCAGCACCCGAACGACAGGGGTCACCGGGGAGCTGTTTTTT
-	TRBV6-5	TRBJ2-1	-	CASDRRLSNNEQFF	TGTGCCAGCGACAGGCGGCTTAGCAACAATGAGCAGTTCTTC
TRBD1	TRBV7-2	TRBJ2-7	-	CASSSTDRGSYEQYF	TGTGCCAGCAGCTCTACCGACAGGGGATCCTACGAGCAGTACTTC
-	TRBV6-5	TRBJ1-1	few	CASRGTGYSEAFF	TGTGCCAGCAGAGGTACAGGGTACTCTGAAGCTTTCTTT
TRBD1	TRBV6-5	TRBJ2-1	once	CASSYPGQGSPNEQFF	TGTGCCAGCAGTTACCCCGGACAGGGGAGTCCCAATGAGCAGTTCTTC
-	TRBV5-4	TRBJ1-1	-	CASSLAKGLLNTEAFF	TGTGCCAGCAGCTTGGCCAAGGGGCTCCTGAACACTGAAGCTTTCTTT
TRBD1	TRBV5-1	TRBJ2-1	-	CASSSDRQGPYNEQFF	TGCGCCAGCAGCTCCGATAGACAGGGCCCGTACAATGAGCAGTTCTTC
-	TRBV28	TRBJ1-5	-	CASSLGGAHQPQHF	TGTGCCAGCAGTTTAGGGGGGGCCCATCAGCCCCAGCATTTT
TRBD1	TRBV9	TRBJ1-2	-	CASSDRGGSDYGYTF	TGTGCCAGCAGCGACCGAGGGGGCTCGGACTATGGCTACACCTTC
TRBD1	TRBV7-2	TRBJ1-1	once	CASSLAATGGVDTEAFF	TGTGCCAGCAGCTTAGCGGCGACAGGGGGTGTGGATACTGAAGCTTTCTTT
-	TRBV2	TRBJ1-5	-	CASARQDLNQPQHF	TGTGCCAGCGCTAGACAGGACCTCAATCAGCCCCAGCATTTT
-	TRBV24-1	TRBJ1-2	-	CATSPGADYGYTF	TGTGCCACCAGCCCAGGGGCGGACTATGGCTACACCTTC
TRBD2	TRBV7-3	TRBJ2-1	few	CASSLRATSGVARDPNEQFF	TGTGCCAGCAGCTTAAGGGCGACTAGCGGGGTGGCAAGGGACCCCAATGAGCAGTTCTTC